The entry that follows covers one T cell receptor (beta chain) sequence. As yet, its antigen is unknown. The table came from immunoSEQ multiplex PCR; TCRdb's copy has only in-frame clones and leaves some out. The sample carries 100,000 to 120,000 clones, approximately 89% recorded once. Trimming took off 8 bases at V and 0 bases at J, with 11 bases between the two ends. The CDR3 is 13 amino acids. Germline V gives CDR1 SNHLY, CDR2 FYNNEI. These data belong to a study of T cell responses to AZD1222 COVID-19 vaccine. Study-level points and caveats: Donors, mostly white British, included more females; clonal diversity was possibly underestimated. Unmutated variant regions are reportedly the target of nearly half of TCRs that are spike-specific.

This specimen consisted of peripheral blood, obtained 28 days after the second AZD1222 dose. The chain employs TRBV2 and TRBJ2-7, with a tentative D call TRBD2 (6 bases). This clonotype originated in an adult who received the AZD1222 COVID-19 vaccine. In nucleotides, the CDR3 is TGTGCCAGCGGAGGGTCTAACTCCTACGAGCAGTACTTC. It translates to CASGGSNSYEQYF. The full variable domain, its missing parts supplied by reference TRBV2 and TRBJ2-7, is EPEVTQTPSHQVTQMGQEVILRCVPISNHLYFYWYRQILGQKVEFLVSFYNNEISEKSEIFDDQFSVERPDGSNFTLKIRSTKLEDSAMYFCASGGSNSYEQYFGPGTRLTVT.